Listed here are 18 T cell receptor beta chains from one sample, sequenced in a study of shared clonotypes between healthy human individuals (dated by TCRdb to about 2020). The method was the immunoSEQ multiplex PCR assay. Drawn from immuneACCESS, this table holds only the in-frame rearrangements with V and J called that TCRdb kept. Clones are partly lost; checked studies trace under half to an unresolved V gene and leave the rest unexplained. The table for this sample lists around 2.3 million clones; under 97% of them were counted only once. The ten most abundant clones make up 0.1% to 0.15% of the sample. The sample taken for sequencing was naive CD4+ T cells sorted from blood. The sample's cell subset or site label, decoded: CD45RA+ positively selected. The receptors stem from a man aged 18 to 29 in good health.

The chain links TRBV10-3 to TRBJ1-2; TRBD1 might be the D (6 bases). With 10 bases removed from V and 6 bases from J, the gap between germline ends came to 15 bases. CDR3 length: 12 amino acids. Germline values: CDR1 ENHRY, CDR2 SYGVKD. The CDR3: CATSSTGDGYTF. As DNA, the CDR3 is TGTGCCACCTCTTCGACAGGTGATGGCTACACCTTC.

This clone was detected once. This rearrangement joins TRBV7-2 to TRBJ2-7, with D tentatively TRBD2 (5 bases). With 5 bases removed from V and 4 bases from J, the gap between germline ends came to 15 bases. Germline CDR1 reads SGHTA; CDR2 reads FQGNSA. The CDR3 length is 14 residues. The CDR3 here is CASSPQWEPYEQYF. The CDR3 DNA reads as TGTGCCAGCAGCCCGCAATGGGAGCCGTACGAGCAGTACTTC.

The chain uses TRBV11-3 and TRBJ2-2; D may be TRBD2 (5 bases). Trimming took off 5 bases at V and 7 bases at J, with 8 bases between the two ends. This CDR3 region has 12 residues. Germline CDR1 SGHNT, CDR2 YENEEA. The CDR3 DNA is TGTGCCAGCAGCAGAGGGTTCGGGGAGCTGTTTTTT. As protein: CASSRGFGELFF.

In the case of this clone: Other DNA sequences within the sample encode an identical CDR3. The chain joins TRBV7-8 to TRBJ1-5; the match to TRBD1 covers 12 bases. V trimming: 5 bases; J trimming: 2 bases; junction bases outside the gene matches: 4. There are 16 residues in the CDR3. Germline V lookup: CDR1 SGHVS, CDR2 FQNEAQ. The CDR3 DNA sequence: TGTGCCAGCAGCCTAGGGACAGGGGGCGGCAATCAGCCCCAGCATTTT. It specifies CASSLGTGGGNQPQHF. The whole variable domain, filled in from reference TRBV7-8 and TRBJ1-5, reads GAGVSQSPRYKVAKRGQDVALRCDPISGHVSLFWYQQALGQGPEFLTYFQNEAQLDKSGLPSDRFFAERPEGSVSTLKIQRTQQEDSAVYLCASSLGTGGGNQPQHFGDGTRLSIL.

This clone was detected a few times. The V gene is TRBV27, the J gene TRBJ1-6, with 7 bases fitting TRBD1. The germline V gene encodes CDR1 MNHEY and CDR2 SMNVEV (reference sequence). This CDR3 spans 15 amino acids. The V gene end was trimmed by 5 bases and the J gene end by 10 bases; junction bases not matched to a gene: 11. CDR3 coding DNA: TGTGCCAGCAGTACTACGACAGGGTTAGAGTCACCCCTCCACTTT. This codes for CASSTTTGLESPLHF.

The J gene is TRBJ2-5, the V gene TRBV23-1; D tentatively reads TRBD1 or TRBD2 (6 bases each). TRBV23-1 is an ORF; its function is uncertain. V shed 4 bases and J shed 1 base, with 22 bases lying between them. CDR3 length equals 18 residues. This CDR3 is CASSPMRNRGDPQETQYF. CDR3 DNA: TGCGCCAGCAGTCCGATGCGAAATAGGGGGGACCCCCAAGAGACCCAGTACTTC.

The genes are TRBV7-2 and TRBJ2-7; TRBD1 matches at 7 bases. The germline V gene has CDR1 SGHTA and CDR2 FQGNSA. The CDR3 contains 15 residues. Unmatched junction bases numbered 8, after V lost 5 bases and J lost 1 base. The CDR3 here is CASSGGTGASYEQYF. CDR3 nucleotides: TGTGCCAGCAGCGGCGGAACAGGGGCGTCCTACGAGCAGTACTTC.

This rearrangement joins TRBV13 to TRBJ2-4; 9 bases are shared with TRBD2. The trim removed 0 bases at V and 0 bases at J, leaving 6 bases unmatched. Germline assignment: CDR1 PRHDT and CDR2 FYEKMQ (reference sequence). There are 18 residues in the CDR3. CDR3 bases: TGTGCCAGCAGCTTAGGGGCGAGCGGGGGGATAGCCAAAAACATTCAGTACTTC. The encoded protein is CASSLGASGGIAKNIQYF.

Comments on this clone: Other DNA variants within this sample encode the same CDR3. V usage is TRBV30 and J usage is TRBJ2-1; D gene unclear. This CDR3 is 11 amino acids long. Germline V gives CDR1 GTSNPN, CDR2 SVGIG (reference sequence). V gave up 0 bases and J gave up 8 bases, with 5 bases separating them. The chain's CDR3 is CAWSVRDEQFF. Written as DNA, the CDR3 is TGTGCCTGGAGTGTACGAGATGAGCAGTTCTTC.

V is TRBV5-4 and J is TRBJ2-5; 8 bases are a match to TRBD1. This CDR3 region has 16 residues. V shed 4 bases and J 2 bases; nucleotides not matched to a gene: 10. In germline, CDR1 is SGHNT, CDR2 YYREEE (reference sequence). The CDR3 DNA follows: TGTGCCAGCAGCGTAGCACAGGGGGGTGGGCAAGAGACCCAGTACTTC. Translating it yields CASSVAQGGGQETQYF.

In this sample, this clone turned up once. The chain is built from TRBV9 and TRBJ1-1, with D perhaps TRBD1 (6 bases). Trimming shortened V by 0 bases and J by 1 base, and 16 bases separated the two germline ends. Germline loops: CDR1 SGDLS, CDR2 YYNGEE. The CDR3 has 17 amino acids. The CDR3 loop is CASSVGPIGGQNTEAFF. The CDR3 DNA reads TGTGCCAGCAGCGTAGGACCGATAGGGGGTCAGAACACTGAAGCTTTCTTT. Looking up the rest from reference TRBV9 and TRBJ1-1 gives the full variable domain: DSGVTQTPKHLITATGQRVTLRCSPRSGDLSVYWYQQSLDQGLQFLIQYYNGEERAKGNILERFSAQQFPDLHSELNLSSLELGDSALYFCASSVGPIGGQNTEAFFGQGTRLTVV.

The J gene is TRBJ1-1, the V gene TRBV6-1, with D possibly matching TRBD1 (5 bases). Germline loops: CDR1 MNHNS, CDR2 SASEGT. The CDR3 loop spans 15 amino acids. The V gene lost 1 base and the J gene lost 5 bases, with 14 bases spanning the gap. The CDR3 loop is CASSEVRAVGTEAFF. The DNA for the CDR3 is TGTGCCAGCAGTGAAGTCAGGGCGGTAGGGACTGAAGCTTTCTTT.

V is TRBV13 and J is TRBJ1-5; D is possibly TRBD1 (5 bases). There are 16 residues in the CDR3. Trimming took off 3 bases at V and 8 bases at J, with 20 bases between the two ends. In germline, CDR1 is PRHDT, CDR2 FYEKMQ (reference sequence). CDR3 DNA sequence: TGTGCCAGCAGCTTTGCCACCCAGGGAAACCCGGAGCCCCAGCATTTT. Translation: CASSFATQGNPEPQHF. Full variable domain (missing parts from reference TRBV13 and TRBJ1-5): AAGVIQSPRHLIKEKRETATLKCYPIPRHDTVYWYQQGPGQDPQFLISFYEKMQSDKGSIPDRFSAQQFSDYHSELNMSSLELGDSALYFCASSFATQGNPEPQHFGDGTRLSIL.

CDR3 bases: TGTGCCAGCAGCTGGACGGGACAGGGGAACGGCTACACCTTC. Protein: CASSWTGQGNGYTF. J is TRBJ1-2 and V is TRBV7-9, with 10 bases identical to TRBD1. V lost 4 bases, J lost 8 bases, and 7 bases stayed unmatched. Germline assignment: CDR1 SEHNR and CDR2 FQNEAQ (reference sequence). CDR3 length equals 14 residues.

This clone occurred once. The same CDR3 also results from other DNA sequences found in this sample. The V gene is TRBV5-4, the J gene TRBJ2-5; D not resolved. V was clipped by 0 bases and J by 1 base, with 7 bases between them. Germline V gene sequence: CDR1 SGHNT, CDR2 YYREEE (reference sequence). The CDR3 runs to 14 residues. The CDR3 spells CASSLGGTQETQYF. CDR3 coding DNA: TGTGCCAGCAGCTTGGGTGGCACCCAAGAGACCCAGTACTTC.

This clone has only one observation. V is TRBV5-1 and J is TRBJ2-2; D not certain. The CDR3 is made up of 13 amino acids. Germline V lookup: CDR1 SGHRS, CDR2 YFSETQ. The ends were cut back, 4 bases at V and 5 bases at J, with 9 bases in the middle. CDR3 in DNA: TGCGCCAGCAGCGGGAAAATAACCGGGGAGCTGTTTTTT. It is translated as CASSGKITGELFF. The full variable domain, its missing parts supplied by reference TRBV5-1 and TRBJ2-2, is KAGVTQTPRYLIKTRGQQVTLSCSPISGHRSVSWYQQTPGQGLQFLFEYFSETQRNKGNFPGRFSGRQFSNSRSEMNVSTLELGDSALYLCASSGKITGELFFGEGSRLTVL.

The rearrangement uses TRBV7-2 and TRBJ2-7; D remains unclear. The germline gives CDR1 SGHTA, CDR2 FQGNSA. The CDR3 sequence is 15 residues long. The V and J ends lost 1 base and 2 bases respectively, with 12 bases between them. The CDR3 region is CASSLGRTSTYEQYF. The CDR3 coding sequence is TGTGCCAGCAGCTTAGGACGGACGTCTACCTACGAGCAGTACTTC.

This sequence joins TRBV15 and TRBJ1-4; 7 bases are a match to TRBD1. The junction had 5 bases not matched to a gene; V was cut back by 0 bases and J by 7 bases. Germline V gene sequence: CDR1 LNHNV, CDR2 YYDKDF (reference sequence). This CDR3 is built from 15 residues. CDR3 protein: CATSREPDRVEKLFF. In DNA, the CDR3 is TGTGCCACCAGCAGAGAACCCGACAGGGTTGAAAAACTGTTTTTT.